Each of the 25 T cell receptor beta chains below was sequenced from the same sample in a study of shared clonotypes between healthy human individuals. The method was immunoSEQ multiplex PCR; TCRdb's version includes in-frame clones alone and lacks a portion of them. The sample records 2,500,000 or so clones, around nine tenths being singletons. The sequencing input was naive CD4+ T cells sorted from blood. Subset: CD45RA+ positively selected. The receptors were sampled from a man younger than 30 in good health.

With regard to this clone: At the DNA level, this CDR3 is encoded by other sequences in the same sample as well. This chain links TRBV18 with TRBJ1-1; D is possibly TRBD1 (6 bases). V was cut by 2 bases and J by 0 bases, with 10 bases left in between. The germline CDR1 and CDR2 sequences are KGHSH and LQKENI. The CDR3 spans 15 residues. The CDR3 DNA sequence: TGTGCCAGCTCACCAGGGGGGCCTATGAACACTGAAGCTTTCTTT. It yields the protein CASSPGGPMNTEAFF.

In its sample, this clone was seen a few times. The rearrangement joins TRBV19 to TRBJ1-1; D is undetermined. This CDR3 is built from 13 residues. Germline-derived CDR1 and CDR2 are LNHDA and SQIVND (reference sequence). V gave up 6 bases and J gave up 1 base, with 9 bases separating them. The CDR3: CASRVLENTEAFF. The CDR3 bases are TGTGCCAGTAGGGTCTTAGAGAACACTGAAGCTTTCTTT.

The V call is TRBV2, the J call TRBJ2-1; 11 bases map to TRBD2. With V trimmed by 4 bases and J by 7 bases, 3 bases remained unmatched. There are 14 residues in the CDR3. Germline-derived CDR1 and CDR2 are SNHLY and FYNNEI. DNA of the CDR3: TGTGCCAGCAGTGGACTAGCGGGACGGAATGAGCAGTTCTTC. Residues: CASSGLAGRNEQFF.

CDR3 coding DNA: TGTGCCGTAACACGTGGGACTGAAGCTTTCTTT. This translates into CAVTRGTEAFF. The chain combines TRBV6-5 with TRBJ1-1; D is unresolved. Germline V gene lookup returns CDR1 MNHEY and CDR2 SVGAGI. This CDR3 contains 11 residues. Trimming stripped 11 bases from V and 5 bases from J, with 12 bases between.

CDR3 sequence: CASSPRDTTNNSPLHF. The DNA for the CDR3 is TGCGCCAGCAGCCCTAGGGACACCACAAATAATTCACCCCTCCACTTT. The V gene is TRBV4-1, the J gene TRBJ1-6; D perhaps matches TRBD1 (6 bases). The ends were cut back, 4 bases at V and 5 bases at J, with 15 bases in the middle. CDR1 is MGHRA and CDR2 is YSYEKL in the germline V gene. The CDR3 sequence is 16 residues long.

V is TRBV5-4 and J is TRBJ2-1; TRBD2 aligns across 7 bases. CDR3 size: 16 residues. V lost 2 bases, J lost 2 bases, and 7 bases stayed unmatched. From germline, CDR1 is SGHNT and CDR2 YYREEE (reference sequence). This CDR3 is CASSFPPAGAYNEQFF. Written as DNA, the CDR3 is TGTGCCAGCAGCTTTCCTCCGGCGGGGGCCTACAATGAGCAGTTCTTC.

V usage is TRBV6-1 and J usage is TRBJ2-3, with D possibly being TRBD1 or TRBD2 (6 bases each). Germline lookup yields CDR1 MNHNS and CDR2 SASEGT. Trimming removed 1 base from V and 2 bases from J, with 19 bases in between. The length of the CDR3 is 18 residues. CDR3 nucleotide sequence: TGTGCCAGCAGTGAAGTGGCGGGACGGGGGCTATTCACAGATACGCAGTATTTT. Translated, it gives CASSEVAGRGLFTDTQYF.

V gene TRBV6-1 combines with J gene TRBJ1-3; 7 bases line up with TRBD1. CDR1 and CDR2 (germline): MNHNS, SASEGT. This CDR3 is built from 15 residues. The V segment lost 4 bases and the J segment 4 bases; nucleotides outside the gene matches: 7. Written as DNA, the CDR3 is TGTGCCAGCAGTGGAACAGGGGATAGAGGAAACACCATATATTTT. Its protein is CASSGTGDRGNTIYF.

Comment on this clone: This same CDR3 is encoded by further DNA sequences in the sample. This rearrangement joins TRBV5-1 to TRBJ1-6; 9 nucleotides align to TRBD1. The CDR3 extends over 14 amino acids. In germline, CDR1 is SGHRS, CDR2 YFSETQ. V lost 2 bases, J lost 9 bases, and 3 bases stayed unmatched. CDR3 DNA: TGCGCCAGCAGCTTCGACAGGGGGGGTTCACCCCTCCACTTT. This sequence encodes CASSFDRGGSPLHF.

This clone is a singleton in its sample. V is TRBV5-6 and J is TRBJ2-2; D gene unclear. Per germline, CDR1 SGHDT and CDR2 YYEEEE. CDR3 length equals 15 residues. The V end lost 0 bases, the J end lost 4 bases, and 10 bases lay between the germline ends. In DNA form, the CDR3 reads TGTGCCAGCAGCTTGGGTCTATCTCTCACCGGGGAGCTGTTTTTT. Its protein product is CASSLGLSLTGELFF.

The chain employs TRBV5-6 and TRBJ1-3; 7 nucleotides match TRBD1. This CDR3 is built from 15 residues. V lost 5 bases and J lost 0; bases outside the gene matches: 5. Germline lookup yields CDR1 SGHDT and CDR2 YYEEEE. The CDR3 nucleotides are TGTGCCAGCAGGAGGGGACAGTACTCTGGAAACACCATATATTTT. It encodes CASRRGQYSGNTIYF.

J is TRBJ2-7 and V is TRBV19, with D possibly TRBD2 on 6 matching bases. Trimming shortened V by 5 bases and J by 2 bases, and 19 bases separated the two germline ends. The CDR3 loop spans 16 amino acids. Per the germline V gene, CDR1 is LNHDA and CDR2 is SQIVND (reference sequence). In DNA, the CDR3 is TGTGCCAGTAGTCTAGGAGGAGGGAAGGCTCCCTACGAGCAGTACTTC. Translating gives CASSLGGGKAPYEQYF. Drawing the rest from reference TRBV19 and TRBJ2-7, the complete variable domain is DGGITQSPKYLFRKEGQNVTLSCEQNLNHDAMYWYRQDPGQGLRLIYYSQIVNDFQKGDIAEGYSVSREKKESFPLTVTSAQKNPTAFYLCASSLGGGKAPYEQYFGPGTRLTVT.

This clone was detected only once. The chain recombines TRBV7-8 with TRBJ1-1; D is ambiguous. Trimming took 5 bases from V and 3 from J, leaving 13 bases between them. CDR3 size: 14 residues. The germline gives CDR1 SGHVS, CDR2 FQNEAQ. For the CDR3, the DNA is TGTGCCAGCAGCCAGTACAGTCTTGACACTGAAGCTTTCTTT. Protein: CASSQYSLDTEAFF.

The chain recombines TRBV10-3 with TRBJ2-7, with a tentative D call TRBD1 (5 bases). Germline CDR1 is ENHRY and CDR2 is SYGVKD. This CDR3 spans 12 amino acids. V lost 5 bases and J 4 bases, leaving 9 bases between the germline ends. The CDR3 region is CAISNQGYEQYF. DNA for the CDR3: TGTGCCATCAGTAACCAGGGTTACGAGCAGTACTTC.

The chain uses TRBV18 and TRBJ1-5; TRBD1 might be the D (6 bases). CDR1 and CDR2 (germline): KGHSH, LQKENI. Trimming left V 6 bases short and J 9 bases short, with 15 bases between. This CDR3 comprises 13 residues. The CDR3 DNA reads TGTGCCAGCTCGCGACAGGTCGATGGGCCCCAGCATTTT. Translation: CASSRQVDGPQHF.

V usage is TRBV28 and J usage is TRBJ2-1; TRBD2 matches at 7 bases. The germline CDR1 and CDR2 sequences are MDHEN and SYDVKM. The CDR3 spans 16 residues. Trimming at V came to 6 bases and at J to 2 bases, leaving 10 bases not matched to a gene. The CDR3: CASRSSGGGPYNEQFF. The CDR3 nucleotides read TGTGCCAGCAGGAGTTCTGGCGGGGGTCCCTACAATGAGCAGTTCTTC.

In the case of this clone: One end of the junction varies from germline; a read error may be responsible. The genes are TRBV6-5 and TRBJ1-6, with TRBD1 matching over 7 bases. Germline V gives CDR1 MNHEY, CDR2 SVGAGI. The CDR3 consists of 15 residues. CDR3 protein: CASSAQDRNNSPLHF. CDR3 nucleotide sequence: TGTGCCAGCAGTGCCCAGGACAGGAATAATTCACCTCTCCACTTT.

With respect to this clone: Distinct nucleotide sequences in the sample also encode this CDR3. The chain combines TRBV7-2 with TRBJ2-3; a possible D gene is TRBD1 (6 bases). The germline V gene encodes CDR1 SGHTA and CDR2 FQGNSA. The CDR3 has 16 amino acids. V dropped 5 bases and J dropped 0 bases, with 15 bases sitting between them. The CDR3 nucleotides read TGTGCCAGCAGCCTCTCCGGGACAACCAGCACAGATACGCAGTATTTT. The encoded protein is CASSLSGTTSTDTQYF.

This clone has only one observation. This chain connects TRBV2 to TRBJ1-2; a possible D gene is TRBD1 (6 bases). CDR3 size: 13 residues. V gave up 7 bases and J gave up 2 bases, with 11 bases separating them. CDR1 is SNHLY, CDR2 FYNNEI, per germline. This CDR3 reads CASNTQGNYGYTF. The CDR3 bases are TGTGCCAGCAATACCCAGGGGAACTATGGCTACACCTTC.

The chain joins TRBV15 to TRBJ2-4; D is undetermined. Trimming removed 0 bases at V and 12 bases at J, with 12 bases between. In germline, CDR1 is LNHNV, CDR2 YYDKDF (reference sequence). There are 13 residues in the CDR3. Here the CDR3 DNA reads TGTGCCACCAGCAGAGATCCCCTCCCAGCTCAGTACTTC. This encodes CATSRDPLPAQYF. Complete variable domain (other parts from reference TRBV15 and TRBJ2-4): DAMVIQNPRYQVTQFGKPVTLSCSQTLNHNVMYWYQQKSSQAPKLLFHYYDKDFNNEADTPDNFQSRRPNTSFCFLDIRSPGLGDTAMYLCATSRDPLPAQYFGAGTRLSVL.

The CDR3 sequence is CASRPSGGANEKLFF. CDR3 nucleotides: TGTGCCAGCAGACCCAGTGGGGGGGCGAATGAAAAACTGTTTTTT. The V and J genes are TRBV6-6 and TRBJ1-4, with D possibly TRBD1 on 6 matching bases. CDR1 and CDR2 from the germline V gene are MNHNY and SVGAGI (reference sequence). Trimming cost V 6 bases and J 5 bases, with 16 bases left between them. There are 15 residues in the CDR3.

This chain connects TRBV2 to TRBJ1-5; 10 nucleotides line up with TRBD1. This CDR3 is built from 15 residues. Germline trimming cut 4 bases from V and 6 bases from J; bases unmatched to any gene: 6. Germline V gene sequence: CDR1 SNHLY, CDR2 FYNNEI. The CDR3 coding sequence is TGTGCCAGCAGTGGACAGGGGGCGTTCGGTCAGCCCCAGCATTTT. Translating it yields CASSGQGAFGQPQHF.

This clone showed up just once. This chain joins TRBV6-5 and TRBJ2-7; the match to TRBD1 covers 7 bases. The CDR3 runs 13 residues. Germline V gene sequence: CDR1 MNHEY, CDR2 SVGAGI. J gave up 1 base and V 6 bases, and 3 bases lay outside the gene matches. The CDR3 coding sequence is TGTGCCAGCAGCGGGGACAGTTCCTACGAGCAGTACTTC. Translating it yields CASSGDSSYEQYF.

The J gene is TRBJ1-1, the V gene TRBV2, with 7 nucleotides matching TRBD1. The germline gives CDR1 SNHLY, CDR2 FYNNEI. The CDR3 is made up of 15 amino acids. Germline trimming cut 3 bases from V and 1 base from J; bases unmatched to any gene: 5. CDR3 coding DNA: TGTGCCAGCAGTGAGGAACAGGGGAGGAACACTGAAGCTTTCTTT. Its translation is CASSEEQGRNTEAFF.

V gene TRBV27 combines with J gene TRBJ2-1; 10 nucleotides agree with TRBD1. Trimming removed 4 bases from V and 9 bases from J; junction bases left unmatched: 15. Looked up from germline, CDR1 is MNHEY and CDR2 is SMNVEV (reference sequence). The CDR3 length is 17 residues. The CDR3 bases are TGTGCCAGCAGTTCCCCCCCTGAGACAGGGGGCTTAGGTGAGCAGTTCTTC. Protein product: CASSSPPETGGLGEQFF.